This T cell receptor beta chain was identified during a study of T cells in Graves' hyperthyroidism and ophthalmopathy. This clonotype was detected ten times or more. Template material for amplifying TCR beta CDR3 regions consisted of RNA transcripts. The HTBI primer set served for first-round RT-PCR of the TCR CDR3. TCRdb fed the multiplex PCR reads into MiXCR, producing one record per CDR3 protein. The sample holds roughly 640,000 distinct CDR3 sequences, 15% to 20% seen once. The CDR3 is 13 residues long. Per germline, CDR1 DFQATT and CDR2 SNEGSKA (reference sequence). Losses at the gene ends were 5 bases for V and 6 bases for J; bases not matched to a gene: 8. Orbital computed tomography, thyroid ultrasound, serum thyroxine and TRAb, and clinical symptoms together informed the diagnoses.

The TCR was taken from a middle-aged woman with Graves' ophthalmopathy. The sample consisted of blood. The V and J genes are TRBV20-1 and TRBJ2-3, with 7 bases matching TRBD1. CDR3 loop: CSASDRRKDTQYF. DNA for the CDR3: TGCAGTGCTTCGGACAGGCGAAAGGATACGCAGTATTTT.